This T cell receptor (beta chain) is from a study of T cells after yellow fever vaccination. Background on the study: Fractions of low cell number were prepared using SMART-Seq v4 Ultra Low Input.

This clonotype was counted only a few times. V lost 8 bases to trimming and J lost 0 bases, with 9 bases between them. The CDR3 extends over 12 amino acids. Germline-derived CDR1 and CDR2 are SGHRS and YFSETQ. Using its own MiXCR run on the 5' RACE reads, TCRdb lists one record per CDR3 protein. This table has about 580,000 distinct CDR3 sequences, about a sixth appearing once. This sequence was found in a man aged 18 to 35 who received the YFV17D yellow fever vaccine. The chain couples TRBV5-1 to TRBJ2-7, with no clear D. The sample here was PBMCs, taken 5 days after the first yellow fever vaccination. The CDR3 coding sequence is TGCGCCAGTATGGATGACTCCTACGAGCAGTACTTC. Translated, it gives CASMDDSYEQYF.